One sample yielded the 13 T cell receptor beta chains listed below, sequenced in a study of T cells after yellow fever vaccination. TCRdb used MiXCR to reprocess the 5' RACE reads, holding one entry per CDR3 protein. This sample has 120,000 or so distinct CDR3 sequences, with 8% to 10% found just once. The source material was CD8+ T cells sorted from PBMCs, sampled on the day of the yellow fever booster vaccination. These TCRs come from a man aged 18 to 29 who received the YFV17D yellow fever vaccine.

This clonotype has just a few counts. This sequence joins TRBV5-1 and TRBJ1-1, with a possible D match to TRBD1 (6 bases). The length of the CDR3 is 14 residues. The germline gives CDR1 SGHRS, CDR2 YFSETQ. Trimming pared 4 bases from V and 4 bases from J, leaving 14 bases between. The CDR3 loop is CASSPQGQGTEAFF. The CDR3 region has the DNA TGCGCCAGCAGCCCACAGGGCCAGGGCACTGAAGCTTTCTTT.

This clonotype came up once. This chain connects TRBV7-9 to TRBJ1-1; D remains ambiguous. Trimming cost V 4 bases and J 4 bases, with 13 bases left between them. This CDR3 comprises 14 residues. CDR1 is SEHNR and CDR2 is FQNEAQ in the germline V gene (reference sequence). The CDR3 nucleotides read TGTGCCAGCAGCTCCCTAATCTCGGGCACTGAAGCTTTCTTT. Encoded protein: CASSSLISGTEAFF.

This chain joins TRBV15 and TRBJ1-1; D remains unclear. The germline V gene encodes CDR1 LNHNV and CDR2 YYDKDF (reference sequence). CDR3 length equals 16 residues. Between the trimmed V and J ends, which lost 0 bases and 0 bases, there was a span of 11 bases. The CDR3 DNA reads TGTGCCACCAGCAGAGATCTGGTAGGACTGAACACTGAAGCTTTCTTT. Translated: CATSRDLVGLNTEAFF.

This sequence joins TRBV29-1 and TRBJ2-7, with unresolved D. CDR1 is SQVTM and CDR2 is ANQGSEA in the germline V gene. The CDR3 covers 12 residues. V shed 3 bases and J shed 3 bases, with 9 bases lying between them. CDR3 DNA: TGCAGCGTTGAGACGTCTCTCTACGAGCAGTACTTC. Protein product: CSVETSLYEQYF.

The table lists this clonotype with many counts. The chain couples TRBV12-3 or TRBV12-4 to TRBJ2-2; D is tentatively TRBD1 or TRBD2 (7 bases each). The CDR3 consists of 17 residues. The ends were cut back, 5 bases at V and 2 bases at J, with 18 bases in the middle. CDR3 sequence reads: CASSPSGGEINTGELFF. The CDR3 nucleotides read TGTGCCAGCAGTCCCTCAGGGGGGGAGATCAACACCGGGGAGCTGTTTTTT.

The V call is TRBV27, the J call TRBJ2-5, with no clear D. CDR3 length: 14 residues. V was trimmed by 8 bases and J by 5 bases, leaving 18 bases between them. CDR1 MNHEY and CDR2 SMNVEV come from the germline V gene (reference sequence). CDR3 protein: CASSPGMSRETQYF. In DNA, the CDR3 is TGTGCCAGCTCTCCGGGTATGAGTAGGGAGACCCAGTACTTC.

This clonotype has more than one count but fewer than ten. The limits of the CDR3 on the DNA are not certain, so only TCRdb's listed CDR3 is given. Here the CDR3 reads CASSAAGFPPTVNAKNCFF. The V gene is TRBV5-4, the J gene TRBJ1-4; the DNA was not used to check the table's D call, TRBD1. CDR1 and CDR2 from the germline V gene are SGHNT and YYREEE (reference sequence). The CDR3 contains 19 residues when both ends are counted.

The J gene is TRBJ2-1, the V gene TRBV9, with D perhaps matching TRBD1 (6 bases). From germline, CDR1 is SGDLS and CDR2 YYNGEE. Deletions cut 0 bases from V and 4 bases from J, with 8 bases between. The CDR3 consists of 14 residues. The CDR3, as DNA: TGTGCCAGCAGCGTAGGAAGGGGGTACAATGAGCAGTTCTTC. Protein: CASSVGRGYNEQFF.

CDR3 DNA sequence: TGTGCCAGCAGCCCTCGACAGGACCCCAGCACAGATACGCAGTATTTT. Translated: CASSPRQDPSTDTQYF. The gene calls are TRBV5-5 and TRBJ2-3, with D possibly matching TRBD1 (6 bases). The length of the CDR3 is 16 residues. The ends were cut back, 4 bases at V and 0 bases at J, with 15 bases in the middle. Germline V gene sequence: CDR1 SGHKS, CDR2 YYEKEE (reference sequence).

The chain combines TRBV25-1 with TRBJ2-7; possibly TRBD2 for D (5 bases). Germline CDR1 MGHDK, CDR2 SYGVNS. The length of the CDR3 is 13 residues. V dropped 4 bases and J dropped 4 bases, with 11 bases sitting between them. CDR3 bases: TGTGCCAGCAGTGCGTTGAGAGGGTACGAGCAGTACGTC. This codes for CASSALRGYEQYV.

This clonotype has more than one count but fewer than ten. The genes are TRBV7-6 and TRBJ2-2; the D gene is possibly TRBD2 (5 bases). CDR3 length equals 14 residues. Trimming shortened V by 3 bases and J by 5 bases, and 10 bases separated the two germline ends. Germline V gives CDR1 SGHVS, CDR2 FNYEAQ. CDR3 nucleotide sequence: TGTGCCAGCAGCTTGGAGGCTTTAACCGGGGAGCTGTTTTTT. It translates to CASSLEALTGELFF. The full variable domain, completed using reference TRBV7-6 and TRBJ2-2, is GAGVSQSPRYKVTKRGQDVALRCDPISGHVSLYWYRQALGQGPEFLTYFNYEAQQDKSGLPNDRFSAERPEGSISTLTIQRTEQRDSAMYRCASSLEALTGELFFGEGSRLTVL.

This clonotype was picked up a small number of times. The chain carries TRBV20-1 and TRBJ1-2, with D unresolved. The CDR3 spans 15 residues. Germline V lookup: CDR1 DFQATT, CDR2 SNEGSKA (reference sequence). V was trimmed by 0 bases and J by 8 bases, leaving 19 bases between them. The CDR3 region has the DNA TGCAGTGCTAGAGAACCGCAGGTCCCAACTCGGGGCTACACCTTC. Encoded protein: CSAREPQVPTRGYTF.

V is TRBV4-1 and J is TRBJ1-1; D gene uncertain. Deletions cut 1 base from V and 4 bases from J, with 10 bases between. CDR3 length equals 14 residues. Germline lookup yields CDR1 MGHRA and CDR2 YSYEKL. CDR3 nucleotide sequence: TGCGCCAGCAGCCAAGCTGGGAGGTCCACTGAAGCTTTCTTT. As protein: CASSQAGRSTEAFF.